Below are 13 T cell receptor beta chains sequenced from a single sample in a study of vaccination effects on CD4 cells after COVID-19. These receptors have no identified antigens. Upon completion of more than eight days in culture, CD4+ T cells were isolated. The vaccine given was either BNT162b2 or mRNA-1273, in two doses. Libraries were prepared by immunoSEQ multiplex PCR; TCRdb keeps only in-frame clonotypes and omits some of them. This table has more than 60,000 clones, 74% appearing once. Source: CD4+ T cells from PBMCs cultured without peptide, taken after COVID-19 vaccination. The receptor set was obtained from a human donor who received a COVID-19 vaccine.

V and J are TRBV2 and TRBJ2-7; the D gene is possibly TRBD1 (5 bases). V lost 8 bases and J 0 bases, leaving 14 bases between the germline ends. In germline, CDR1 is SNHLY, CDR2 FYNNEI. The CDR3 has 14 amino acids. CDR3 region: CASRQGYDSYEQYV. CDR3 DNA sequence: TGTGCCAGCCGGCAGGGATACGACTCCTACGAGCAGTACGTC.

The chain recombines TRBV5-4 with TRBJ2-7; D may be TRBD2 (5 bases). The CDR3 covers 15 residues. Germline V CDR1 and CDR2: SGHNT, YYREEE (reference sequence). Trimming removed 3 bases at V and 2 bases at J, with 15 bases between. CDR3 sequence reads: CASSSASRDAYEQYV. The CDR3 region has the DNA TGTGCCAGCAGCTCAGCGTCGAGGGATGCCTACGAGCAGTACGTC.

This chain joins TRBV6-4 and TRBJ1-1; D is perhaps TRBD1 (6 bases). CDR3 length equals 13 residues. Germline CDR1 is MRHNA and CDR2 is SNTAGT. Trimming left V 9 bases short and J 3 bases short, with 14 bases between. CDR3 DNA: TGTGCCAGTCAGGGGAATAAAGACACTGAAGCTTTCTTT. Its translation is CASQGNKDTEAFF.

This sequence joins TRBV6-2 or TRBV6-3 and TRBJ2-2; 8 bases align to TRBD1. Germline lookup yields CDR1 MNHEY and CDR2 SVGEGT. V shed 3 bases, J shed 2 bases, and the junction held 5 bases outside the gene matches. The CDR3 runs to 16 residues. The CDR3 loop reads CASSYNGQGNTGELFF. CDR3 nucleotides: TGTGCCAGCAGTTATAACGGACAGGGAAACACCGGGGAGCTGTTTTTT.

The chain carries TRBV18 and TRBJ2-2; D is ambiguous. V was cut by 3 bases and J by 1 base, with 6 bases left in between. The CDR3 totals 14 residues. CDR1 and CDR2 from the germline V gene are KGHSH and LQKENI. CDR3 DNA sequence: TGTGCCAGCTCACCGTCCCGGAACACCGGGGAGCTGTTTTTT. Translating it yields CASSPSRNTGELFF.

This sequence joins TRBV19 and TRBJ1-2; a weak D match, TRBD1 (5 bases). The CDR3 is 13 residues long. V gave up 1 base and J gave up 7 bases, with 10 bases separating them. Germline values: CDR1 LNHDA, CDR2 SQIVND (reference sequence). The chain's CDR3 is CASSIGDLGGYTF. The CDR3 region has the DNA TGTGCCAGTAGTATAGGGGACCTGGGTGGCTACACCTTC.

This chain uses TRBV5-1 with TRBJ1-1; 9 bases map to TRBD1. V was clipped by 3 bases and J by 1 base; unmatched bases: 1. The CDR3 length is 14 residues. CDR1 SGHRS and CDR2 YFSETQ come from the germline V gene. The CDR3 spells CASSWGQGNTEAFF. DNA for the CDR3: TGCGCCAGCAGCTGGGGACAGGGGAACACTGAAGCTTTCTTT.

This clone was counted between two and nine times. As DNA, the CDR3 is TGTGCCAGCAGCCTCCGGGACAGCTTAGGCAATGAGCAGTTCTTC. It yields the protein CASSLRDSLGNEQFF. This chain links TRBV5-8 with TRBJ2-1, with 7 bases fitting TRBD1. The CDR3 contains 15 residues. V was pared by 4 bases and J by 6 bases, with 10 bases of the junction left unmatched. Looked up from germline, CDR1 is SGHTS and CDR2 is YDEGEE.

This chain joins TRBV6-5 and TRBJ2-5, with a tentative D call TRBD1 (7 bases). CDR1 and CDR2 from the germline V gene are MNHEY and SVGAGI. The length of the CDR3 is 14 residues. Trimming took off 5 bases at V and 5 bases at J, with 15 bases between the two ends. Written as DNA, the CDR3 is TGTGCCAGCAGTACCGACAGGGCGGGGGAGACCCAGTACTTC. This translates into CASSTDRAGETQYF.

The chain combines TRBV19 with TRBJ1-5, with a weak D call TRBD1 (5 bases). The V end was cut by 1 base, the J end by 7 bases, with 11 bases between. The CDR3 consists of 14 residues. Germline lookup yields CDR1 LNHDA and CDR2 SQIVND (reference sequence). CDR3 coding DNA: TGTGCCAGTAGTATAGGGGGGTTAGGCCAGCCCCAGCATTTT. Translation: CASSIGGLGQPQHF. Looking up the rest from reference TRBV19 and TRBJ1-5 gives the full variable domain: DGGITQSPKYLFRKEGQNVTLSCEQNLNHDAMYWYRQDPGQGLRLIYYSQIVNDFQKGDIAEGYSVSREKKESFPLTVTSAQKNPTAFYLCASSIGGLGQPQHFGDGTRLSIL.

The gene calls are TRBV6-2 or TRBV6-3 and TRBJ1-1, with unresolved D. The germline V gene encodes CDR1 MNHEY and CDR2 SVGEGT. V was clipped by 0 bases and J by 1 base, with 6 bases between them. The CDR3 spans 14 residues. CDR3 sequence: CASSYSPGNTEAFF. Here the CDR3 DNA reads TGTGCCAGCAGTTACTCGCCGGGGAACACTGAAGCTTTCTTT.

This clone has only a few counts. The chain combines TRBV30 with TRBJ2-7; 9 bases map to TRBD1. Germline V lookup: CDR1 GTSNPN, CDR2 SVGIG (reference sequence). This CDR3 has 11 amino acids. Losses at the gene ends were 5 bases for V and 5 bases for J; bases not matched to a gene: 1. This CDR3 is CAWDRGDEQYV. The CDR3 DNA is TGTGCCTGGGACAGGGGGGACGAGCAGTACGTC.

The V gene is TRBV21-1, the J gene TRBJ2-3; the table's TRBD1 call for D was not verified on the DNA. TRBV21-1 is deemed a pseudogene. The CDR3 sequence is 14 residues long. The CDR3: CASRKQGNTDTQYF. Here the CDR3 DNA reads TGTGCCAGCAGAAAACAGGGGAACACAGATACGCAGTATTTT.